The TCR beta chain described here comes from a study of OX40 agonist ivuxolimab in advanced cancers. Study-level background: Patients' therapy was ivuxolimab, an antibody that acts as an agonist of OX40 (CD134). Therapy given before enrollment (anti-PD-1, anti-PD-L1 or anti-CTLA-4) was allowed, and roughly 41% had some. Partial response was recorded in three patients: one hepatocellular carcinoma and two cutaneous melanoma cases.

On this clone: The antigen is undetermined.

Study-level results: Clones of CD4+ and CD8+ blood T cells grew by week 6 at doses of 0.1 to 3.0 mg/kg.

Only in-frame clones appear in the TCRdb table, and some are missing; sequencing was by immunoSEQ multiplex PCR. The data contain roughly 92,000 clones, under 95% of them seen just once; the ten biggest clones take up roughly 8.7%. V lost 10 bases to trimming and J lost 6 bases, with 18 bases between them. The CDR3 totals 14 residues. CDR1 and CDR2 from the germline V gene are LNHDA and SQIVND (reference sequence). The TCR was taken from an adult with an advanced solid tumor such as melanoma, head and neck, liver or kidney cancer. The gene calls are TRBV19 and TRBJ1-4, with a weak D call TRBD1 (6 bases). The source was CD4+ or CD8+ T cells sorted from blood, collected in a trial of the OX40 agonist ivuxolimab. CDR3 DNA sequence: TGTGCCACCGATTCGGGGGCGATTTATGAAAAACTGTTTTTT. It specifies CATDSGAIYEKLFF.